Each of the 16 T cell receptor beta chains below was sequenced from the same sample in a study of blood T cell repertoires in COVID-19 (dated by TCRdb to the early 2020s). The library came from the immunoSEQ multiplex PCR assay. The clones in this table, taken by TCRdb from immuneACCESS, are in-frame only. Not every clone is retained; where verified, under half of the shortfall comes from an unresolved V gene, and the cause of the rest is unknown. Across this sample there are almost 250,000 clones, with around nine tenths seen only once. The ten largest clonotypes hold around 1.7% of the sample. The material sequenced was peripheral blood. These receptors all come from a woman aged 55-69 years who had recovered from COVID-19.

This clone was seen a handful of times. This same CDR3 is encoded by further DNA sequences in the sample. The chain is built from TRBV11-2 and TRBJ1-5; 7 nucleotides line up with TRBD1. The CDR3 is 13 amino acids. J was trimmed by 6 bases and V by 4 bases; bases with no gene match: 3. Per germline, CDR1 SGHAT and CDR2 FQNNGV. CDR3 region: CASSSQGSQPQHF. The CDR3, as DNA: TGTGCCAGCAGCTCACAGGGGTCTCAGCCCCAGCATTTT. The variable domain in full, completed from reference TRBV11-2 and TRBJ1-5, reads EAGVAQSPRYKIIEKRQSVAFWCNPISGHATLYWYQQILGQGPKLLIQFQNNGVVDDSQLPKDRFSAERLKGVDSTLKIQPAKLEDSAVYLCASSSQGSQPQHFGDGTRLSIL.

V is TRBV5-5 and J is TRBJ1-5; D is uncertain. Trimming left V 0 bases short and J 7 bases short, with 14 bases between. Germline values: CDR1 SGHKS, CDR2 YYEKEE (reference sequence). The CDR3 has 15 residues. The CDR3 DNA is TGTGCCAGCAGCTTGGGTAGCATTAGTATCCAGCCCCAGCATTTT. Translated, it gives CASSLGSISIQPQHF.

The rearrangement joins TRBV10-3 to TRBJ2-7; 7 bases align to TRBD1. The germline gives CDR1 ENHRY, CDR2 SYGVKD. The CDR3 loop spans 13 amino acids. The J segment lost 5 bases and the V segment lost 2 bases, leaving 3 bases of the junction unmatched. This chain's CDR3 is CAISEGQEHEQYF. The DNA for the CDR3 is TGTGCCATCAGTGAGGGACAGGAACACGAGCAGTACTTC.

The chain links TRBV9 to TRBJ1-5; 7 bases match TRBD1. Germline CDR1 reads SGDLS; CDR2 reads YYNGEE. The junction had 7 bases not matched to a gene; V was cut back by 4 bases and J by 6 bases. The length of the CDR3 is 14 residues. CDR3 in amino acids: CASSPGTASQPQHF. The CDR3 DNA is TGTGCCAGCAGCCCCGGGACAGCCTCTCAGCCCCAGCATTTT.

The gene calls are TRBV19 and TRBJ2-2; 9 bases are a match to TRBD1. The CDR3 is 17 residues long. From germline, CDR1 is LNHDA and CDR2 SQIVND (reference sequence). The V segment lost 5 bases and the J segment 0 bases; nucleotides outside the gene matches: 7. The CDR3 spells CASSVTGGDSNTGELFF. In DNA, the CDR3 is TGTGCCAGTAGTGTGACAGGGGGAGACTCGAACACCGGGGAGCTGTTTTTT.

The count of this clone is one. The chain couples TRBV7-2 to TRBJ2-5, with TRBD1 matching 7 bases. Germline trimming cut 5 bases from V and 5 bases from J; bases unmatched to any gene: 11. In germline, CDR1 is SGHTA, CDR2 FQGNSA. This CDR3 has 15 amino acids. CDR3 DNA: TGTGCCAGCAGCCCCCGACAGGGATCCTGGGAGACCCAGTACTTC. It translates to CASSPRQGSWETQYF.

The chain joins TRBV5-1 to TRBJ2-7; 8 bases line up with TRBD2. This CDR3 region has 13 residues. Germline V lookup: CDR1 SGHRS, CDR2 YFSETQ. The V and J ends lost 6 bases and 1 base, in that order; junction bases with no gene match: 3. CDR3 residues: CASNPSGSYEQYF. DNA for the CDR3: TGCGCCAGCAACCCTAGCGGGTCCTACGAGCAGTACTTC.

The CDR3 nucleotides read TGCGCCAGCAGCTTTGGACAGGGGGCAACCGGGGAGCTGTTTTTT. The encoded protein is CASSFGQGATGELFF. The rearrangement links TRBV5-1 to TRBJ2-2, with 11 bases matching TRBD1. This CDR3 has 15 residues. After removal of 2 bases from V and 5 bases from J, the junction contained 2 bases not matched to a gene. Germline V gene lookup returns CDR1 SGHRS and CDR2 YFSETQ. Supplemented by reference TRBV5-1 and TRBJ2-2, the full variable domain reads KAGVTQTPRYLIKTRGQQVTLSCSPISGHRSVSWYQQTPGQGLQFLFEYFSETQRNKGNFPGRFSGRQFSNSRSEMNVSTLELGDSALYLCASSFGQGATGELFFGEGSRLTVL.

This rearrangement joins TRBV2 to TRBJ2-2; D perhaps matches TRBD2 (7 bases). The CDR3 is made up of 14 amino acids. Germline values: CDR1 SNHLY, CDR2 FYNNEI. V was trimmed by 11 bases and J by 5 bases, leaving 18 bases between them. In DNA, the CDR3 is TGTGCCTCCAGGGGAGGGTCACTTACCGGGGAGCTGTTTTTT. Translation: CASRGGSLTGELFF.

The V and J genes are TRBV7-9 and TRBJ2-3; the D gene is possibly TRBD1 (5 bases). V gave up 10 bases and J gave up 1 base, with 18 bases separating them. The CDR3 totals 15 residues. In germline, CDR1 is SEHNR, CDR2 FQNEAQ (reference sequence). CDR3 bases: TGTGCCATTGCCCGGGCAGGGTTTCGCACAGATACGCAGTATTTT. It translates to CAIARAGFRTDTQYF. The full variable domain, in which reference TRBV7-9 and TRBJ2-3 provide the parts outside the CDR3, is DTGVSQNPRHKITKRGQNVTFRCDPISEHNRLYWYRQTLGQGPEFLTYFQNEAQLEKSRLLSDRFSAERPKGSFSTLEIQRTEQGDSAMYLCAIARAGFRTDTQYFGPGTRLTVL.

Only a few counts were recorded for this clone. The V call is TRBV19, the J call TRBJ2-7; D might be TRBD1 (6 bases). The length of the CDR3 is 14 residues. V lost 5 bases and J lost 3, with 14 bases in between. Germline V gives CDR1 LNHDA, CDR2 SQIVND (reference sequence). CDR3 nucleotide sequence: TGTGCCAGTAGTTCCCGGACAGAGAGCTACGAGCAGTACTTC. This translates into CASSSRTESYEQYF.

The chain recombines TRBV7-2 with TRBJ2-1, with D maybe TRBD1 (6 bases). The V end lost 7 bases, the J end lost 8 bases, and 18 bases lay between the germline ends. The germline CDR1 and CDR2 sequences are SGHTA and FQGNSA. The CDR3 contains 14 residues. This CDR3 is CASNYFTGSHEQFF. In nucleotides, the CDR3 is TGTGCCAGCAACTACTTTACAGGGTCCCATGAGCAGTTCTTC.

J is TRBJ2-2 and V is TRBV6-6; TRBD2 matches 8 bases. V dropped 7 bases and J dropped 7; count of bases not matched to a gene: 14. Germline-derived CDR1 and CDR2 are MNHNY and SVGAGI (reference sequence). CDR3 length: 16 residues. The CDR3 bases are TGTGCCAGCAACCCACCTGGCGGGGGGAGGGTCGGGGAGCTGTTTTTT. Amino acid sequence: CASNPPGGGRVGELFF.

This clone showed up just once. The V gene is TRBV6-5, the J gene TRBJ2-5, with TRBD1 matching over 8 bases. CDR1 and CDR2 from the germline V gene are MNHEY and SVGAGI. The CDR3 covers 13 residues. With V trimmed by 6 bases and J by 5 bases, 5 bases remained unmatched. CDR3 in DNA: TGTGCCAGCAGGGCAGGGGGCGTTGAGACCCAGTACTTC. This codes for CASRAGGVETQYF.

This clone was seen ten or more times. The chain links TRBV15 to TRBJ1-4, with 9 bases that match TRBD1. Germline CDR1 LNHNV, CDR2 YYDKDF (reference sequence). V dropped 1 base and J dropped 8; count of bases not matched to a gene: 8. The CDR3 consists of 16 residues. The CDR3: CATSRGTWTGEEKLFF. The CDR3, as DNA: TGTGCCACCAGCAGAGGCACGTGGACAGGGGAAGAAAAACTGTTTTTT.

The V call is TRBV6-5, the J call TRBJ1-2; 7 nucleotides match TRBD1. Germline CDR1 and CDR2: MNHEY and SVGAGI. J was trimmed by 5 bases and V by 7 bases; bases with no gene match: 10. The CDR3 covers 14 residues. The CDR3 bases are TGTGCCAGCACCCTGGACAGGTTTCCATATGGCTACACCTTC. This translates into CASTLDRFPYGYTF.